The rows below give T cell receptor beta chains drawn from one sample of a study of long-term antiretroviral therapy in people with HIV. Only in-frame clones appear in the TCRdb table, and some are missing; sequencing was by immunoSEQ multiplex PCR. This table has 30,000 or so clones, around 85% appearing once. The sample here was unsorted PBMCs, taken approximately 5 years before starting antiretroviral therapy. The receptors were sampled from a man between 50 and 59 years old with HIV. The CDR3 runs from the conserved cysteine through the conserved F or W. The order of the fields is CDR3 protein, CDR3 DNA, J gene, D gene, V gene, clone size. D genes are given only for firm matches. Size is stated for part of the rows, as once, few or many counts, or as a class when the clone is expanded.

cdr3_aa: CASSLRKDRKYNEQFF
cdr3_nt: TGTGCCAGCAGCTTACGGAAGGACAGGAAGTACAATGAGCAGTTCTTC
j_call: TRBJ2-1
d_call: TRBD1
v_call: TRBV7-9
clone_size: once

cdr3_aa: CASSVGPKSDRGPDTIYF
cdr3_nt: TGTGCCAGCAGCGTAGGCCCTAAGTCCGACAGGGGGCCTGACACCATATATTTT
j_call: TRBJ1-3
d_call: TRBD1
v_call: TRBV9
clone_size: NA

cdr3_aa: CSVEAQASRGETQYF
cdr3_nt: TGCAGCGTTGAAGCCCAAGCGTCTCGAGGAGAGACCCAGTACTTC
j_call: TRBJ2-5
d_call: NA
v_call: TRBV29-1
clone_size: NA

cdr3_aa: CAIAARGVPPSGANVLTF
cdr3_nt: TGTGCCATCGCAGCTCGGGGGGTACCGCCCTCTGGGGCCAACGTCCTGACTTTC
j_call: TRBJ2-6
d_call: TRBD2
v_call: TRBV10-3
clone_size: NA

cdr3_aa: CASSYSGRQIYEQYF
cdr3_nt: TGTGCCAGCAGTTACTCCGGGAGACAAATCTACGAGCAGTACTTC
j_call: TRBJ2-7
d_call: NA
v_call: TRBV6-5
clone_size: NA

cdr3_aa: CSARLQRSNEQFF
cdr3_nt: TGCAGCGCTAGACTCCAGAGAAGCAATGAGCAGTTCTTC
j_call: TRBJ2-1
d_call: NA
v_call: TRBV29-1
clone_size: NA

cdr3_aa: CASSFGVNQPQHF
cdr3_nt: TGTGCCAGCAGTTTTGGGGTCAATCAGCCCCAGCATTTT
j_call: TRBJ1-5
d_call: NA
v_call: TRBV27
clone_size: NA

cdr3_aa: CASSPQALSGNTIYF
cdr3_nt: TGTGCCAGCAGTCCTCAAGCGCTCTCTGGAAACACCATATATTTT
j_call: TRBJ1-3
d_call: NA
v_call: TRBV27
clone_size: NA

cdr3_aa: CASSESGGWNTGELFF
cdr3_nt: TGTGCCAGCAGCGAAAGCGGGGGTTGGAACACCGGGGAGCTGTTTTTT
j_call: TRBJ2-2
d_call: TRBD2
v_call: TRBV7-3
clone_size: NA

cdr3_aa: CASRGDRKNIQYF
cdr3_nt: TGTGCCAGCAGGGGGGACAGGAAAAACATTCAGTACTTC
j_call: TRBJ2-4
d_call: TRBD1
v_call: TRBV2
clone_size: NA

cdr3_aa: CASSPLLAVGQETQYF
cdr3_nt: TGCGCCAGCAGCCCTCTTCTAGCGGTTGGGCAAGAGACCCAGTACTTC
j_call: TRBJ2-5
d_call: TRBD2
v_call: TRBV10-1
clone_size: NA

cdr3_aa: CASLPPGGKNIQYF
cdr3_nt: TGTGCCAGCCTCCCGCCGGGGGGCAAAAACATTCAGTACTTC
j_call: TRBJ2-4
d_call: TRBD2
v_call: TRBV18
clone_size: NA

cdr3_aa: CASSFDVESGQYF
cdr3_nt: TGTGCCAGCAGCTTCGACGTGGAGAGTGGGCAGTATTTT
j_call: TRBJ2-3
d_call: NA
v_call: TRBV5-5
clone_size: NA

cdr3_aa: CASSAARGGNNNEQFF
cdr3_nt: TGTGCCAGCAGCGCCGCAAGGGGAGGAAATAACAATGAGCAGTTCTTC
j_call: TRBJ2-1
d_call: NA
v_call: TRBV9
clone_size: NA

cdr3_aa: CASGRGGSYEQYF
cdr3_nt: TGTGCCAGCGGTCGCGGGGGCTCCTACGAGCAGTACTTC
j_call: TRBJ2-7
d_call: TRBD2
v_call: TRBV28
clone_size: NA